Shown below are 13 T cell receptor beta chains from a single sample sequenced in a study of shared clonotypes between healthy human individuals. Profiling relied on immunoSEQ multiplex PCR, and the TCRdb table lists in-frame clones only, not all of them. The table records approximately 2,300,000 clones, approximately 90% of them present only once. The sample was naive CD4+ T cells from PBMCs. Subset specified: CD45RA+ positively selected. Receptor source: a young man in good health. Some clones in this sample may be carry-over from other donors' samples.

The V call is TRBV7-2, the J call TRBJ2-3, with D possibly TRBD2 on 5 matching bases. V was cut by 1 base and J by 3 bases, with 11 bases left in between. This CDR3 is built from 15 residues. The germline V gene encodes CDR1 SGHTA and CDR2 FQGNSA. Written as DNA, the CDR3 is TGTGCCAGCAGCTTAGGCTTAGCGCTGACAGATACGCAGTATTTT. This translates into CASSLGLALTDTQYF.

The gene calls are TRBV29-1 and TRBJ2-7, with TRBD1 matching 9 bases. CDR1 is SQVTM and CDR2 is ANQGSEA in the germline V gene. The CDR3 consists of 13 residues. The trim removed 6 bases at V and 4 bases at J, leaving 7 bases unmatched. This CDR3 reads CSVGRGQGYEQYF. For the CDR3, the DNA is TGCAGCGTCGGACGGGGACAGGGATACGAGCAGTACTTC.

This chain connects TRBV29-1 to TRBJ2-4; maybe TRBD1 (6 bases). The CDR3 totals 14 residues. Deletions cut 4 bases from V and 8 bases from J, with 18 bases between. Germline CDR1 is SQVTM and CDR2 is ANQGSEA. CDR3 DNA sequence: TGCAGCGTTGCGACAGGACCCACGAGGGACATTCAGTACTTC. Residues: CSVATGPTRDIQYF.

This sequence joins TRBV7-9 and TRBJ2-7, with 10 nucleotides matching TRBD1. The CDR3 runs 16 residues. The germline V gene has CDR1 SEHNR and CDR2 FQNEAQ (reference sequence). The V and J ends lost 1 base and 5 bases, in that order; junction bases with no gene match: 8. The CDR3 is CASSLVWGQGRDEQYF. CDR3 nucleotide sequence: TGTGCCAGCAGCTTAGTTTGGGGACAGGGGCGGGACGAGCAGTACTTC.

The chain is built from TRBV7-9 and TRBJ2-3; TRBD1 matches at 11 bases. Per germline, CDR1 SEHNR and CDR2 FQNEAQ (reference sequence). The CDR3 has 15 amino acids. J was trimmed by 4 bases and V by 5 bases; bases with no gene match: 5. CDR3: CASSRGQGVADTQYF. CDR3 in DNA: TGTGCCAGCAGCCGGGGACAGGGGGTCGCAGATACGCAGTATTTT.

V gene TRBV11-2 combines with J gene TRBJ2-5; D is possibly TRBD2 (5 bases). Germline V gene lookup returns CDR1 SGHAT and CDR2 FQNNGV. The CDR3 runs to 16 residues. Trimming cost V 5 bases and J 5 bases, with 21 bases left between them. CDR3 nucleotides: TGTGCCAGCAGCCCCCTCCGGAGCCAGAGGAGGGAGACCCAGTACTTC. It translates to CASSPLRSQRRETQYF.

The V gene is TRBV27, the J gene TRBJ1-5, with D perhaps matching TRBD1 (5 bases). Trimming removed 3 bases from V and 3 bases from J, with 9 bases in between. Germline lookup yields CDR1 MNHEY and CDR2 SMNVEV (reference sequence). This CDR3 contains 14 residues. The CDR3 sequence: CASSFRAFNQPQHF. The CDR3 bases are TGTGCCAGCAGTTTCAGGGCCTTCAATCAGCCCCAGCATTTT.

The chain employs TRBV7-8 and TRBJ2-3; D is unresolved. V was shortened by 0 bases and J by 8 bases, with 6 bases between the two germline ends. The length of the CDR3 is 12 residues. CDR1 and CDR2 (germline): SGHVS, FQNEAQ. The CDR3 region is CASSLAEATQYF. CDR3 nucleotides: TGTGCCAGCAGCTTAGCCGAGGCTACGCAGTATTTT.

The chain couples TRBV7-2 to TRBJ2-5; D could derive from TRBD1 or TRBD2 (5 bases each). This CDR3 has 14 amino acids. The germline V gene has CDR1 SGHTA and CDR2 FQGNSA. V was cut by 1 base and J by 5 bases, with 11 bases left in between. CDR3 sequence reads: CASSLGGDEETQYF. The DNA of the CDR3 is TGTGCCAGCAGCTTAGGAGGGGATGAGGAGACCCAGTACTTC.

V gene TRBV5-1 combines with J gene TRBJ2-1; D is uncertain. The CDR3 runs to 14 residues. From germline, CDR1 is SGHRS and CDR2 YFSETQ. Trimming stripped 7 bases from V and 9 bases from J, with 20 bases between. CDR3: CASLLLPGDGEQFF. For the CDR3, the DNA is TGCGCCAGCCTGCTCTTGCCCGGCGATGGTGAGCAGTTCTTC.

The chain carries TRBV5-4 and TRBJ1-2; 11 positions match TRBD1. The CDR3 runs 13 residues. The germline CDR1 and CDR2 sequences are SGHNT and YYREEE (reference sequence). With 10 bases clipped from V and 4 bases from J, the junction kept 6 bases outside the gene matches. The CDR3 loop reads CAGGGTGGYGYTF. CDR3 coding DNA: TGTGCCGGCGGAGGGACAGGGGGCTATGGCTACACCTTC.

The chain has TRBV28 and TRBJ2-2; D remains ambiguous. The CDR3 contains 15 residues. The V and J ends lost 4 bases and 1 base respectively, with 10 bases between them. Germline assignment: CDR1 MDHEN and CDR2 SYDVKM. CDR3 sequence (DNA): TGTGCCAGCAGTTCCTCCCTATTGAACACCGGGGAGCTGTTTTTT. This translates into CASSSSLLNTGELFF.

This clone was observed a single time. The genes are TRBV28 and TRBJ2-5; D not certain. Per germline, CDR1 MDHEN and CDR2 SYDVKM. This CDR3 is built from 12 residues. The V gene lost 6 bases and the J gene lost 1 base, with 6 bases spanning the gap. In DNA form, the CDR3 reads TGTGCCAGCAGAAAGGCCCAAGAGACCCAGTACTTC. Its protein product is CASRKAQETQYF. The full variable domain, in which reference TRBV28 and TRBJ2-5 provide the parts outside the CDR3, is DVKVTQSSRYLVKRTGEKVFLECVQDMDHENMFWYRQDPGLGLRLIYFSYDVKMKEKGDIPEGYSVSREKKERFSLILESASTNQTSMYLCASRKAQETQYFGPGTRLLVL.